Only one count was recorded for the clone carrying this TCR beta chain. This record belongs to a study of blood T cell repertoires in COVID-19. Looking at the study overall: Acute and convalescent COVID-19 samples came from the United States, Italy and Spain.

Sequencing was performed with immunoSEQ multiplex PCR; in TCRdb, only in-frame clones are kept and a portion is missing. The sample includes about 270,000 clones, approximately 90% of them seen just once. The CDR3 loop spans 13 amino acids. The germline V gene encodes CDR1 MDHEN and CDR2 SYDVKM. The V and J ends lost 7 bases and 0 bases respectively, with 9 bases between them. Participants came from about 23 US areas, aged roughly 18 to 90 years. This clonotype was obtained from a man aged 40-50 years who had been exposed to COVID-19. Sequencing was carried out using PBMCs or T cells enriched from blood (not recorded which). This chain uses TRBV28 with TRBJ1-1, with D hard to call. The CDR3: CASTPGMNTEAFF. DNA for the CDR3: TGTGCCAGCACGCCGGGTATGAACACTGAAGCTTTCTTT.